One and the same sample provided the 19 T cell receptor beta chains below, sequenced in a study of T cell responses to AZD1222 COVID-19 vaccine. This table comes from immunoSEQ multiplex PCR, and its TCRdb copy is limited to in-frame clones, with some not included. Among more than 120,000 clones, 85% to 90% were seen once, and the ten largest hold around 5%. The source material was peripheral blood, sampled 28 days after the second AZD1222 dose. The receptors derive from an adult who received the AZD1222 COVID-19 vaccine.

The chain is built from TRBV4-1 and TRBJ2-1; D gene unclear. Germline-derived CDR1 and CDR2 are MGHRA and YSYEKL. Between the trimmed V and J ends, which lost 0 bases and 4 bases, there was a span of 13 bases. The CDR3 has 16 amino acids. In nucleotides, the CDR3 is TGCGCCAGCAGCCAAGAAGGGAAAAACCTATACAATGAGCAGTTCTTC. Its protein product is CASSQEGKNLYNEQFF.

This clone appeared once. The rearrangement uses TRBV11-2 and TRBJ2-7, with 13 bases lining up with TRBD2. Germline CDR1 reads SGHAT; CDR2 reads FQNNGV. The CDR3 length is 16 residues. After removal of 5 bases from V and 1 base from J, the junction contained 5 bases not matched to a gene. The CDR3 DNA reads TGTGCCAGCAGCCCCCGGACTAGCGGGAGTTCCTACGAGCAGTACTTC. Protein product: CASSPRTSGSSYEQYF.

Concerning this clone itself: At one of its ends the junction is not consistent with the germline gene, which may arise from a read error. The chain employs TRBV6-5 and TRBJ2-1; D not resolved. The CDR3 has 14 residues. Germline V lookup: CDR1 MNHEY, CDR2 SVGAGI. For the CDR3, the DNA is TGTACCAGCAGTCACCAGATTAGCATACATGAGCAGTTCTTC. It encodes CTSSHQISIHEQFF.

The chain employs TRBV28 and TRBJ2-1; D is unresolved. Between the trimmed V and J ends, which lost 6 bases and 5 bases, there was a span of 14 bases. The germline CDR1 and CDR2 sequences are MDHEN and SYDVKM. The CDR3 spans 14 residues. DNA of the CDR3: TGTGCCAGCAGCATCCCCGTCGCTCACAATGAGCAGTTCTTC. It yields the protein CASSIPVAHNEQFF.

The sample holds a few counts of this clone. The V gene is TRBV9, the J gene TRBJ2-1; maybe TRBD2 (6 bases). Deletions cut 0 bases from V and 5 bases from J, with 9 bases between. Germline CDR1 SGDLS, CDR2 YYNGEE. The CDR3 has 14 residues. The CDR3 DNA sequence: TGTGCCAGCAGCGTAGAACGGGGGAACAATGAGCAGTTCTTC. Amino acids: CASSVERGNNEQFF.

The gene calls are TRBV4-1 and TRBJ2-3, with TRBD2 matching 9 bases. V dropped 4 bases and J dropped 4; count of bases not matched to a gene: 9. The CDR3 is 16 residues long. Germline V lookup: CDR1 MGHRA, CDR2 YSYEKL. Here the CDR3 DNA reads TGCGCCAGCAGCCTTAGACTAGCGGACTGGTCAGATACGCAGTATTTT. Translation: CASSLRLADWSDTQYF.

The CDR3 bases are TGTGCCAGCAGTGACGGACAGCCCCAGCATTTT. Its protein product is CASSDGQPQHF. The chain employs TRBV6-1 and TRBJ1-5; no reliable D call. The CDR3 runs 11 residues. Germline CDR1 is MNHNS and CDR2 is SASEGT. Trimming removed 3 bases from V and 7 bases from J, with 4 bases in between.

The V gene is TRBV5-6, the J gene TRBJ2-4; D may be TRBD1 (6 bases). Germline values: CDR1 SGHDT, CDR2 YYEEEE. This CDR3 has 16 residues. V was trimmed by 2 bases and J by 0 bases, leaving 12 bases between them. As DNA, the CDR3 is TGTGCCAGCAGCTTAAACAGGGTACTAGCCAAAAACATTCAGTACTTC. This translates into CASSLNRVLAKNIQYF.

The chain is built from TRBV19 and TRBJ1-2; unclear D gene. Trimming shortened V by 1 base and J by 7 bases, and 10 bases separated the two germline ends. There are 13 residues in the CDR3. The V gene's germline CDR1 is LNHDA and CDR2 SQIVND (reference sequence). Here the CDR3 reads CASSIVAGFGYTF. The CDR3, as DNA: TGTGCCAGTAGTATAGTTGCCGGGTTTGGCTACACCTTC.

V is TRBV27 and J is TRBJ2-3; TRBD2 matches at 9 bases. V trimming: 6 bases; J trimming: 6 bases; junction bases outside the gene matches: 13. This CDR3 is built from 16 residues. CDR1 MNHEY and CDR2 SMNVEV come from the germline V gene (reference sequence). Here the CDR3 DNA reads TGTGCCAGCAGAGCTTATCTATCAGCGGGGGGTGATACGCAGTATTTT. Translated, it gives CASRAYLSAGGDTQYF.

This chain joins TRBV19 and TRBJ1-5; TRBD1 matches at 7 bases. The germline CDR1 and CDR2 sequences are LNHDA and SQIVND (reference sequence). After removal of 5 bases from V and 2 bases from J, the junction contained 6 bases not matched to a gene. The length of the CDR3 is 15 residues. The CDR3 loop is CASSEQGRGNQPQHF. CDR3 in DNA: TGTGCCAGTAGTGAACAGGGGAGGGGCAATCAGCCCCAGCATTTT. Using reference TRBV19 and TRBJ1-5 for the parts outside the CDR3, the full variable domain is DGGITQSPKYLFRKEGQNVTLSCEQNLNHDAMYWYRQDPGQGLRLIYYSQIVNDFQKGDIAEGYSVSREKKESFPLTVTSAQKNPTAFYLCASSEQGRGNQPQHFGDGTRLSIL.

The rearrangement uses TRBV7-2 and TRBJ2-1; 10 bases fit TRBD2. The CDR3 extends over 17 amino acids. J lost 0 bases, V lost 2 bases, and 4 bases had no gene match. Germline-derived CDR1 and CDR2 are SGHTA and FQGNSA. CDR3 in DNA: TGTGCCAGCAGCTTACTACTAGCGGGGAGCTCCTACAATGAGCAGTTCTTC. Residues: CASSLLLAGSSYNEQFF.

This chain links TRBV6-5 with TRBJ2-7; TRBD1 matches at 11 bases. The CDR3 extends over 15 amino acids. Looked up from germline, CDR1 is MNHEY and CDR2 is SVGAGI. V was pared by 3 bases and J by 2 bases, with 3 bases of the junction left unmatched. As DNA, the CDR3 is TGTGCCAGCAGTTATAGGGACAGGGGGACCTACGAGCAGTACTTC. Protein product: CASSYRDRGTYEQYF.

This chain joins TRBV11-2 and TRBJ1-1, with unresolved D. The CDR3 length is 13 residues. Trimming shortened V by 1 base and J by 5 bases, and 8 bases separated the two germline ends. Germline V gene lookup returns CDR1 SGHAT and CDR2 FQNNGV. As DNA, the CDR3 is TGTGCCAGCAGCTTAGGGGGTTGGACTGAAGCTTTCTTT. It specifies CASSLGGWTEAFF.

J is TRBJ2-3 and V is TRBV27; D possibly corresponds to TRBD2 (6 bases). This CDR3 spans 14 amino acids. Trimming removed 5 bases from V and 2 bases from J, with 11 bases in between. CDR1 is MNHEY, CDR2 SMNVEV, per germline (reference sequence). In DNA, the CDR3 is TGTGCCAGCAGTCTCGGGGGATACACAGATACGCAGTATTTT. This translates into CASSLGGYTDTQYF.

The J gene is TRBJ1-6, the V gene TRBV30; 11 bases align to TRBD1. The CDR3 length is 14 residues. Germline CDR1 reads GTSNPN; CDR2 reads SVGIG (reference sequence). Trimming removed 0 bases from V and 11 bases from J; junction bases left unmatched: 3. In DNA, the CDR3 is TGTGCCTGGAGTGTAAGGGGACAGGGGGCACCCCTCCACTTT. It encodes CAWSVRGQGAPLHF.

The chain has TRBV2 and TRBJ1-5; D may be TRBD1 (5 bases). The ends were cut back, 3 bases at V and 4 bases at J, with 13 bases in the middle. Germline V gives CDR1 SNHLY, CDR2 FYNNEI. This CDR3 is 15 amino acids long. CDR3 bases: TGTGCCAGCAGTGACGCCCGGGGGGGGAATCAGCCCCAGCATTTT. Its translation is CASSDARGGNQPQHF.

The gene calls are TRBV10-3 and TRBJ2-3; D ambiguous. The V gene lost 4 bases and the J gene lost 3 bases, with 2 bases spanning the gap. The CDR3 has 11 amino acids. From germline, CDR1 is ENHRY and CDR2 SYGVKD. The CDR3 protein is CAISGTDTQYF. CDR3 sequence (DNA): TGTGCCATCAGTGGTACAGATACGCAGTATTTT.

J is TRBJ2-5 and V is TRBV12-1; the table's D gene call, TRBD1, was not cross checked with the DNA. TRBV12-1 is designated a pseudogene. The CDR3 loop spans 13 amino acids. The CDR3: CASSFGTGETQYF. The CDR3 DNA follows: TGTGCCAGCAGCTTCGGGACAGGGGAGACCCAGTACTTC.